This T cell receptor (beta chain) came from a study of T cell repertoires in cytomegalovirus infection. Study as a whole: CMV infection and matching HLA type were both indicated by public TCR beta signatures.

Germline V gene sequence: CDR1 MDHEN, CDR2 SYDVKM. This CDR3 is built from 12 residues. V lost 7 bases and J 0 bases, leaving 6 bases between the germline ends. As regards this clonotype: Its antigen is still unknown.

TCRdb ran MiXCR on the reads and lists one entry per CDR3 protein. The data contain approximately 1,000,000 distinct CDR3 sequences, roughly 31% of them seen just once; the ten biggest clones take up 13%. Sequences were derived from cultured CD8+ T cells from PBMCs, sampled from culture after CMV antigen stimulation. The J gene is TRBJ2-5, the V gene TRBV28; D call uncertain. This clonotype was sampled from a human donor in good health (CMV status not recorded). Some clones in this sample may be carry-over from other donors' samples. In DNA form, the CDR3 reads TGTGCCAGCAACAAGTACCAAGAGACCCAGTACTTC. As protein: CASNKYQETQYF.